The following is a T cell receptor (beta chain) sequence with its context. Exposure to brentuximab vedotin varied, and each patient had relapsed following autologous stem cell transplantation. Repertoires were generated with immunoSEQ multiplex PCR, while TCRdb's copy carries only in-frame clones and drops some. The sample includes 90,000 to 95,000 clones, roughly 89% of them seen just once. These data come from a study of PD-1 blockade in classical Hodgkin lymphoma. V lost 5 bases to trimming and J lost 1 base, with 14 bases between them. Germline loops: CDR1 MNHNY, CDR2 SVGAGI (reference sequence). The CDR3 totals 15 residues.

This chain joins TRBV6-6 and TRBJ1-1; D gene unclear. The sample in question was peripheral blood mononuclear cells (PBMCs), obtained before the second cycle of nivolumab. This TCR came from a human donor with classical Hodgkin lymphoma. The DNA for the CDR3 is TGTGCCAGCAGTCCCCCCTTCGTATGGAACACTGAAGCTTTCTTT. Translating it yields CASSPPFVWNTEAFF.